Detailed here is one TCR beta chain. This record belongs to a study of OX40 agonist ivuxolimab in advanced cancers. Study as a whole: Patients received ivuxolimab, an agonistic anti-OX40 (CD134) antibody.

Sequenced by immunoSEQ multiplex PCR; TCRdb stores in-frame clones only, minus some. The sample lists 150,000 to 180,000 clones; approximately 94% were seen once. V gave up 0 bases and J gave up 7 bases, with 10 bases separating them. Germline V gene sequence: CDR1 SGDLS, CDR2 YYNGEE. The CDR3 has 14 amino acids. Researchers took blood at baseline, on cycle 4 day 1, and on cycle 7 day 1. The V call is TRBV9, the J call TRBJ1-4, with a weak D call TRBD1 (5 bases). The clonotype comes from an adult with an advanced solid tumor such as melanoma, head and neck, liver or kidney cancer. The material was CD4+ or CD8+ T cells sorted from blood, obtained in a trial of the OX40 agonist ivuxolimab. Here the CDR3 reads CASSVEGTGEKLFF. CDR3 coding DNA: TGTGCCAGCAGCGTAGAGGGGACGGGTGAAAAACTGTTTTTT.